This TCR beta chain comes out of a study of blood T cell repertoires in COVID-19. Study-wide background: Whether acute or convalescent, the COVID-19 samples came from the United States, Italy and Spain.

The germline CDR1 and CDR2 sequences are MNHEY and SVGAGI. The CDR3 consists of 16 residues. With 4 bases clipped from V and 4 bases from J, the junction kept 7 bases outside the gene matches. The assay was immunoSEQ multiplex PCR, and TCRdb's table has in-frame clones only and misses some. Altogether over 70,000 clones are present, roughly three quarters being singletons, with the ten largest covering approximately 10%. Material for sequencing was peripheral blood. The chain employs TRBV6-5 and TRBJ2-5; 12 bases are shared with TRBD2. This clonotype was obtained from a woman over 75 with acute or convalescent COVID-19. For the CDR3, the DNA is TGTGCCAGCAGTTCAGGACTAGCGGGATTTCGAGAGACCCAGTACTTC. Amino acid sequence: CASSSGLAGFRETQYF.